Below, 29 T cell receptor beta chains from the same sample are listed, as sequenced in a study of CD8+CD57+ T cells in acquired aplastic anemia (dated by TCRdb to 2017 to 2018). Sequencer: Illumina HiSeq 2000. Profiling of TCR beta VDJ combinations and CDR3 sequences used genomic DNA as the template. Starting from the raw public reads, TCRdb applied fastp trimming at Q25, assembled clones with MiXCR and retained in-frame beta chains. When rows share a CDR3 protein, they turn into one entry using the most common DNA and genes. This sample lists 350,000 to 450,000 distinct CDR3 sequences; about two thirds were detected once. Clones ranked in the top ten supply approximately 4% of the sample. Sequenced input: sorted CD4+, CD8+, or CD8+CD57+ T cells (not recorded which) from PBMCs. The origin of the receptors is a human donor in good health, serving as a control.

This clonotype came up many times. The chain links TRBV6-2 or TRBV6-3 to TRBJ2-3; a possible D gene is TRBD2 (5 bases). The CDR3 spans 14 residues. Trimming pared 5 bases from V and 3 bases from J, leaving 12 bases between. Germline V CDR1 and CDR2: MNHEY, SVGEGT. CDR3 residues: CASSPGVGTDTQYF. CDR3 DNA: TGTGCCAGCAGTCCCGGGGTCGGGACAGATACGCAGTATTTT.

The J gene is TRBJ2-6, the V gene TRBV7-2; 7 bases fit TRBD2. The germline V gene has CDR1 SGHTA and CDR2 FQGNSA. With 4 bases clipped from V and 15 bases from J, the junction kept 18 bases outside the gene matches. This CDR3 spans 16 amino acids. CDR3 amino acids: CASSSQGGDQPQHLTF. CDR3 DNA: TGTGCCAGCAGCTCCCAGGGAGGGGATCAGCCCCAGCACCTGACTTTC.

This clonotype came up a few times. The V call is TRBV7-2, the J call TRBJ2-1; no clear D gene. Germline values: CDR1 SGHTA, CDR2 FQGNSA. V gave up 2 bases and J gave up 8 bases, with 10 bases separating them. This CDR3 has 13 residues. This chain's CDR3 is CASSLFPSDEQFF. The CDR3 bases are TGTGCCAGCAGCTTATTCCCCTCGGATGAGCAGTTCTTC. Variable domain in full (rest from reference TRBV7-2 and TRBJ2-1): GAGVSQSPSNKVTEKGKDVELRCDPISGHTALYWYRQSLGQGLEFLIYFQGNSAPDKSGLPSDRFSAERTGGSVSTLTIQRTQQEDSAVYLCASSLFPSDEQFFGPGTRLTVL.

The chain combines TRBV7-2 with TRBJ1-1; a weak D match, TRBD1 (6 bases). CDR3 length: 15 amino acids. Between the trimmed V and J ends, which lost 5 bases and 3 bases, there was a span of 16 bases. Germline lookup yields CDR1 SGHTA and CDR2 FQGNSA. The CDR3 DNA follows: TGTGCCAGCAGCCCAATGGGGGGGCGTGACACTGAAGCTTTCTTT. As protein: CASSPMGGRDTEAFF. Variable domain in full (rest from reference TRBV7-2 and TRBJ1-1): GAGVSQSPSNKVTEKGKDVELRCDPISGHTALYWYRQSLGQGLEFLIYFQGNSAPDKSGLPSDRFSAERTGGSVSTLTIQRTQQEDSAVYLCASSPMGGRDTEAFFGQGTRLTVV.

The chain links TRBV7-9 to TRBJ1-1; D call uncertain. The ends were cut back, 9 bases at V and 6 bases at J, with 11 bases in the middle. Germline lookup yields CDR1 SEHNR and CDR2 FQNEAQ (reference sequence). The CDR3 sequence is 11 residues long. DNA for the CDR3: TGTGCCAGTAGTTTGGGATCTGAAGCTTTCTTT. As protein: CASSLGSEAFF. The full variable domain, with the rest looked up from reference TRBV7-9 and TRBJ1-1, is DTGVSQNPRHKITKRGQNVTFRCDPISEHNRLYWYRQTLGQGPEFLTYFQNEAQLEKSRLLSDRFSAERPKGSFSTLEIQRTEQGDSAMYLCASSLGSEAFFGQGTRLTVV.

Remarks on this clonotype: The junction does not match germline at one end; this may be a read error. The gene calls are TRBV20-1 and TRBJ2-3; D is unresolved. CDR1 and CDR2 from the germline V gene are DFQATT and SNEGSKA (reference sequence). The CDR3 contains 14 residues. CDR3 sequence (DNA): TGCAGTGTTAGAGGTCCAAAGAGCACAGATATGCAGTATTTT. Residues: CSVRGPKSTDMQYF.

Concerning this clonotype: A read error may account for a junction end that differs from germline. The chain joins TRBV9 to TRBJ2-7; D remains ambiguous. The CDR3 runs 11 residues. Germline CDR1 SGDLS, CDR2 YYNGEE. In DNA, the CDR3 is TGTGCCAGCAGCATGGGTGCCGGGCAGGACTTC. It codes for CASSMGAGQDF.

The chain employs TRBV7-6 and TRBJ2-2; 10 positions agree with TRBD1. Trimming removed 8 bases from V and 5 bases from J; junction bases left unmatched: 11. The CDR3 is 16 amino acids. The germline gives CDR1 SGHVS, CDR2 FNYEAQ. DNA of the CDR3: TGTGCCAGCTCACTCCGGACAGGGGGAAGGACCGGGGAGCTGTTTTTT. It codes for CASSLRTGGRTGELFF.

This clonotype has a count of ten or more. The rearrangement uses TRBV6-1 and TRBJ1-6; D call uncertain. CDR3 length equals 14 residues. Trimming cost V 5 bases and J 0 bases, with 5 bases left between them. Per the germline V gene, CDR1 is MNHNS and CDR2 is SASEGT. CDR3 nucleotides: TGTGCCAGCAGTTGGGACTCCTATAATTCACCCCTCCACTTT. Its translation is CASSWDSYNSPLHF.

On this clonotype itself: The junction differs from germline at one of its ends, possibly a read error. The V and J genes are TRBV5-1 and TRBJ1-3; D is ambiguous. The CDR3 has 14 amino acids. The germline gives CDR1 SGHRS, CDR2 YFSETQ. The CDR3 spells CASSPRTAGNTIYF. The CDR3 DNA reads TGTGCCAGCAGCCCCCGTACGGCTGGAAACACCATATATTTT.

This clonotype was counted many times. The rearrangement joins TRBV10-3 to TRBJ2-1; D is uncertain. CDR3 length equals 11 residues. The V gene's germline CDR1 is ENHRY and CDR2 SYGVKD. The V end lost 3 bases, the J end lost 8 bases, and 5 bases lay between the germline ends. CDR3 coding DNA: TGTGCCATCAGTGATGTTGATGAGCAGTTCTTC. Translation gives CAISDVDEQFF.

This clonotype has ten or more counts. This chain links TRBV30 with TRBJ1-6; TRBD1 might be the D (5 bases). The V gene's germline CDR1 is GTSNPN and CDR2 SVGIG (reference sequence). Trimming removed 5 bases at V and 0 bases at J, with 8 bases between. The CDR3 consists of 14 residues. The CDR3 spells CAWVTDSYNSPLHF. CDR3 in DNA: TGTGCCTGGGTGACAGACTCCTATAATTCACCCCTCCACTTT.

Only one count was recorded for this clonotype. Mismatch with germline at one junction end may stem from a read error. This chain uses TRBV5-8 with TRBJ1-1; D perhaps matches TRBD1 (6 bases). The CDR3 spans 14 residues. Germline-derived CDR1 and CDR2 are SGHTS and YDEGEE. Here the CDR3 DNA reads TGCGCCAGCAGCCGTGACGGGGGGCTTACTGAAGCTTTCTTT. Translated: CASSRDGGLTEAFF.

The chain employs TRBV5-1 and TRBJ1-2; tentative D call: TRBD1 (5 bases). Germline V lookup: CDR1 SGHRS, CDR2 YFSETQ. The V gene lost 0 bases and the J gene lost 4 bases, with 16 bases spanning the gap. The length of the CDR3 is 16 residues. The CDR3 nucleotides are TGCGCCAGCAGCTTGGTATCCCAGGGAGATGGCTATGGCTACACCTTC. Its protein is CASSLVSQGDGYGYTF.

V is TRBV19 and J is TRBJ1-5, with D unclear. This CDR3 comprises 15 residues. Germline V lookup: CDR1 LNHDA, CDR2 SQIVND (reference sequence). With 3 bases removed from V and 0 bases from J, the gap between germline ends came to 9 bases. The CDR3 DNA sequence: TGTGCCAGTAGTATCGGAGGGTATAGCAATCAGCCCCAGCATTTT. It specifies CASSIGGYSNQPQHF.

As for this clonotype: One end of the junction fails to match germline, which may point to a read error. CDR3 region: CASSVRGSDNEEVF. Here the CDR3 DNA reads TGTGCCAGCAGCGTAAGGGGTTCCGACAATGAGGAGGTCTTC. The chain joins TRBV9 to TRBJ2-1; D could derive from TRBD1 or TRBD2 (5 bases each). Germline CDR1 is SGDLS and CDR2 is YYNGEE. This CDR3 is built from 14 residues.

To note about this clonotype: One end of the junction is discordant with germline, which a read error may explain. The chain's CDR3 is CASSLAEGAGTEAQYF. In nucleotides, the CDR3 is TGTGCTAGCAGTTTAGCAGAGGGGGCGGGTACCGAGGCCCAGTACTTC. The J gene is TRBJ2-5, the V gene TRBV7-7; 7 nucleotides line up with TRBD1. The CDR3 runs 16 residues. Germline-derived CDR1 and CDR2 are SSHAT and FNYEAQ (reference sequence).

The chain recombines TRBV20-1 with TRBJ2-3, with TRBD2 identical over 11 bases. Germline values: CDR1 DFQATT, CDR2 SNEGSKA (reference sequence). Losses at the gene ends were 6 bases for V and 4 bases for J; bases not matched to a gene: 9. The CDR3 contains 15 residues. The CDR3 sequence is CSAPGVSGGADTQYF. CDR3 nucleotides: TGCAGTGCCCCCGGGGTTAGCGGGGGGGCAGATACGCAGTATTTT.

The chain couples TRBV4-3 to TRBJ2-7; D not resolved. Germline CDR1 is LGHNA and CDR2 is YSLEER. CDR3 length: 14 amino acids. V gave up 2 bases and J gave up 3 bases, with 11 bases separating them. The CDR3 protein is CASSQYLPSYEQYF. The CDR3 bases are TGCGCCAGCAGCCAATATCTACCGAGCTACGAGCAGTACTTC.

This clonotype has a single count. The chain couples TRBV12-3 or TRBV12-4 to TRBJ1-6; maybe TRBD1 (6 bases). The CDR3 contains 15 residues. The germline V and J ends were trimmed by 7 bases and 5 bases, with 15 bases remaining between them. DNA for the CDR3: TGTGCCAGCACCCAGTCCCGGACAGATAATTCACCCCTCCACTTT. Protein sequence: CASTQSRTDNSPLHF.

This chain connects TRBV5-4 to TRBJ1-1; D is ambiguous. This CDR3 is built from 13 residues. CDR1 SGHNT and CDR2 YYREEE come from the germline V gene (reference sequence). The V end lost 2 bases, the J end lost 3 bases, and 8 bases lay between the germline ends. The CDR3 coding sequence is TGTGCCAGCAGCTTCAGTGCGCACACTGAAGCTTTCTTT. Residues: CASSFSAHTEAFF.

The V and J genes are TRBV19 and TRBJ2-7, with TRBD2 matching 15 bases. The J call may be faulty, since TRBJ2-1 better matches the DNA end. The CDR3 covers 18 residues. The germline V gene has CDR1 LNHDA and CDR2 SQIVND (reference sequence). CDR3 nucleotide sequence: TGTGCCAGTAGTATGGGACTAGCGGGGGGAACTTACTCCTACAAGCAGTTCTTC. Residues: CASSMGLAGGTYSYKQFF.

To note about this clonotype: One end of the junction does not line up with germline, which may come from a read error. This chain joins TRBV11-1 and TRBJ2-2, with D unresolved. The CDR3 covers 15 residues. Germline V gene lookup returns CDR1 SGHAT and CDR2 FQDESV (reference sequence). The CDR3 protein is CASSLHAGNTGELFF. CDR3 in DNA: TGTGCCAGCAGCTTGCACGCTGGGAACACTGGGGAGCTGTTTTTT. The whole variable domain, filled in from reference TRBV11-1 and TRBJ2-2, reads EAEVAQSPRYKITEKSQAVAFWCDPISGHATLYWYRQILGQGPELLVQFQDESVVDDSQLPKDRFSAERLKGVDSTLKIQPAELGDSAMYLCASSLHAGNTGELFFGEGSRLTVL.

The chain carries TRBV29-1 and TRBJ2-7; 8 bases align to TRBD2. V lost 5 bases, J lost 1 base, and 7 bases stayed unmatched. CDR1 and CDR2 (germline): SQVTM, ANQGSEA. The CDR3 sequence is 14 residues long. In DNA form, the CDR3 reads TGCAGCGTTAAGACTTCGGGAGGGTCCTACGAGCAGTACTTC. Translated, it gives CSVKTSGGSYEQYF.

Concerning this clonotype: One end of the junction is discordant with germline, which a read error may explain. V and J are TRBV19 and TRBJ2-7, with 7 bases aligning to TRBD2. Looked up from germline, CDR1 is LNHDA and CDR2 is SQIVND (reference sequence). The CDR3 has 15 amino acids. CDR3 residues: CASSIASGTRYEQYF. The DNA for the CDR3 is TGTGCCAGCAGTATAGCCAGCGGGACGCGCTACGAGCAGTACTTC. Supplemented by reference TRBV19 and TRBJ2-7, the full variable domain reads DGGITQSPKYLFRKEGQNVTLSCEQNLNHDAMYWYRQDPGQGLRLIYYSQIVNDFQKGDIAEGYSVSREKKESFPLTVTSAQKNPTAFYLCASSIASGTRYEQYFGPGTRLTVT.

V gene TRBV9 combines with J gene TRBJ2-7, with 8 bases lining up with TRBD1. Germline V gene data show CDR1 as SGDLS and CDR2 as YYNGEE. V lost 3 bases to trimming and J lost 2 bases; unmatched junction nucleotides: 4. The CDR3 consists of 14 residues. In DNA, the CDR3 is TGTGCCAGCAGCGGCGGGACAGGACCCTACGAGCAGTACTTC. As protein: CASSGGTGPYEQYF.

This chain uses TRBV28 with TRBJ2-7; 8 nucleotides align to TRBD2. The CDR3 covers 14 residues. CDR1 is MDHEN and CDR2 is SYDVKM in the germline V gene. Germline trimming cut 7 bases from V and 0 bases from J; bases unmatched to any gene: 5. CDR3 sequence reads: CASIHSGDSYEQYF. CDR3 coding DNA: TGTGCCAGCATCCATAGCGGGGACTCCTACGAGCAGTACTTC.

The chain employs TRBV9 and TRBJ2-3; a possible D gene is TRBD1 (5 bases). The germline V and J ends were trimmed by 6 bases and 10 bases, with 27 bases remaining between them. The CDR3 runs 16 residues. CDR1 is SGDLS, CDR2 YYNGEE, per germline. The DNA of the CDR3 is TGTGCCAGCAACCAGGGTGGGCAAGAGACTCCATATTCGCAGTATTTT. Protein product: CASNQGGQETPYSQYF.

This clonotype was recorded at least ten times. The chain has TRBV7-3 and TRBJ1-1, with D perhaps TRBD1 (5 bases). Trimming stripped 5 bases from V and 2 bases from J, with 12 bases between. Germline CDR1 is SGHTA and CDR2 is FQGTGA. This CDR3 spans 14 amino acids. The CDR3 DNA reads as TGTGCCAGCAGCGATTTGGGGGTCAACACTGAAGCTTTCTTT. Its translation is CASSDLGVNTEAFF.